Presented here are 30 T cell receptor beta chains from one specimen sequenced in a study of OX40 agonist ivuxolimab in advanced cancers. Data came from immunoSEQ multiplex PCR; TCRdb stores just in-frame clones and leaves some out. This table holds 150,000 to 170,000 clones, 94% found once. The material sequenced was CD4+ or CD8+ T cells sorted from blood, taken in a trial of the OX40 agonist ivuxolimab. These receptor sequences come from an adult with an advanced solid tumor such as melanoma, head and neck, liver or kidney cancer.

The chain is built from TRBV2 and TRBJ2-3; TRBD1 matches at 9 bases. The CDR3 is 13 residues long. Per the germline V gene, CDR1 is SNHLY and CDR2 is FYNNEI. Losses at the gene ends were 7 bases for V and 2 bases for J; bases not matched to a gene: 1. CDR3 sequence (DNA): TGTGCCAGCAAACAGGGGGCCACAGATACGCAGTATTTT. Its protein is CASKQGATDTQYF. Supplemented by reference TRBV2 and TRBJ2-3, the full variable domain reads EPEVTQTPSHQVTQMGQEVILRCVPISNHLYFYWYRQILGQKVEFLVSFYNNEISEKSEIFDDQFSVERPDGSNFTLKIRSTKLEDSAMYFCASKQGATDTQYFGPGTRLTVL.

The rearrangement uses TRBV29-1 and TRBJ1-2; D is uncertain. The CDR3 loop spans 12 amino acids. Trimming shortened V by 0 bases and J by 8 bases, and 10 bases separated the two germline ends. Per the germline V gene, CDR1 is SQVTM and CDR2 is ANQGSEA. In DNA, the CDR3 is TGCAGCGTTGAAGAGCCTCCCGAAGGCTACACCTTC. Encoded protein: CSVEEPPEGYTF.

The CDR3 loop is CASSLGTTGGYEQYF. CDR3 DNA: TGTGCCAGCAGCTTGGGGACTACCGGTGGCTACGAGCAGTACTTC. The J gene is TRBJ2-7, the V gene TRBV5-4; maybe TRBD2 (6 bases). V lost 0 bases and J 3 bases, leaving 13 bases between the germline ends. The CDR3 runs to 15 residues. CDR1 is SGHNT and CDR2 is YYREEE in the germline V gene (reference sequence).

This chain uses TRBV11-2 with TRBJ2-3, with D maybe TRBD2 (6 bases). Trimming shortened V by 3 bases and J by 6 bases, and 13 bases separated the two germline ends. This CDR3 is built from 14 residues. Germline loops: CDR1 SGHAT, CDR2 FQNNGV. CDR3 sequence (DNA): TGTGCCAGCAGCTTGGGACTCGTCCCGGATACGCAGTATTTT. Translating gives CASSLGLVPDTQYF.

The chain employs TRBV7-9 and TRBJ2-2; 8 bases agree with TRBD1. CDR1 and CDR2 (germline): SEHNR, FQNEAQ (reference sequence). The ends lost 5 bases at V and 6 bases at J; junction bases unmatched: 2. The CDR3 is 13 amino acids. The CDR3 DNA is TGTGCCAGCAGCGACAGGGGATCCGGGGAGCTGTTTTTT. This translates into CASSDRGSGELFF.

The rearrangement uses TRBV18 and TRBJ2-7; D may be TRBD1 (6 bases). V was clipped by 6 bases and J by 5 bases, with 14 bases between them. Germline CDR1 reads KGHSH; CDR2 reads LQKENI. The CDR3 totals 13 residues. The DNA for the CDR3 is TGTGCCAGCTCGACGGACAGCTGGAACGAGCAGTACTTC. Translated, it gives CASSTDSWNEQYF.

This rearrangement joins TRBV9 to TRBJ2-1; a possible D gene is TRBD2 (6 bases). This CDR3 comprises 17 residues. Per the germline V gene, CDR1 is SGDLS and CDR2 is YYNGEE. V lost 4 bases to trimming and J lost 0 bases, with 17 bases between them. The CDR3 loop is CASSRSSGMSSYNEQFF. As DNA, the CDR3 is TGTGCCAGCAGCAGAAGTAGCGGAATGAGCTCCTACAATGAGCAGTTCTTC. Together with reference TRBV9 and TRBJ2-1, the CDR3 gives the full variable domain: DSGVTQTPKHLITATGQRVTLRCSPRSGDLSVYWYQQSLDQGLQFLIQYYNGEERAKGNILERFSAQQFPDLHSELNLSSLELGDSALYFCASSRSSGMSSYNEQFFGPGTRLTVL.

CDR3 nucleotide sequence: TGTGCCAGCAGTTTACCCACGGGCCGCGCTAGCGGGGGGGCTTCCTACGAGCAGTACTTC. The encoded protein is CASSLPTGRASGGASYEQYF. V and J are TRBV27 and TRBJ2-7, with TRBD2 matching 12 bases. This CDR3 spans 20 amino acids. J gave up 1 base and V 2 bases, and 15 bases lay outside the gene matches. Germline V gene lookup returns CDR1 MNHEY and CDR2 SMNVEV (reference sequence).

With respect to this clone: The same CDR3 arises from other DNA sequences in this sample as well. The chain combines TRBV18 with TRBJ1-1; D call uncertain. This CDR3 comprises 12 residues. Per germline, CDR1 KGHSH and CDR2 LQKENI. V lost 3 bases and J 1 base, leaving 3 bases between the germline ends. The DNA of the CDR3 is TGTGCCAGCTCACCGGCGAACACTGAAGCTTTCTTT. This encodes CASSPANTEAFF.

The V call is TRBV5-1, the J call TRBJ2-7, with 7 bases that match TRBD1. This CDR3 has 16 residues. Looked up from germline, CDR1 is SGHRS and CDR2 is YFSETQ. V lost 4 bases to trimming and J lost 2 bases; unmatched junction nucleotides: 12. CDR3 protein: CASSPNTGVGTYEQYF. CDR3 sequence (DNA): TGCGCCAGCAGCCCTAACACAGGGGTCGGGACCTACGAGCAGTACTTC.

The V call is TRBV6-1, the J call TRBJ1-2; the match to TRBD1 covers 9 bases. Germline CDR1 MNHNS, CDR2 SASEGT. The CDR3 is 15 amino acids. J gave up 5 bases and V 6 bases, and 10 bases lay outside the gene matches. The CDR3 nucleotides are TGTGCCAGCAGCCAACCGGGACAGGGTTTTTATGGCTACACCTTC. It is translated as CASSQPGQGFYGYTF.

The chain uses TRBV28 and TRBJ1-6; TRBD1 is a possible D gene (6 bases). The germline gives CDR1 MDHEN, CDR2 SYDVKM. V lost 6 bases and J lost 0, with 12 bases in between. The CDR3 sequence is 16 residues long. The CDR3 bases are TGTGCCAGCAGCCCGGGGGGCAGCTCCTATAATTCACCCCTCCACTTT. It encodes CASSPGGSSYNSPLHF.

This chain connects TRBV7-2 to TRBJ2-5; D ambiguous. Germline lookup yields CDR1 SGHTA and CDR2 FQGNSA. Trimming removed 1 base from V and 5 bases from J, with 8 bases in between. The CDR3 contains 13 residues. This CDR3 is CASSLVGLETQYF. CDR3 DNA: TGTGCCAGCAGCTTAGTTGGATTGGAGACCCAGTACTTC.

The V and J genes are TRBV9 and TRBJ2-5; a weak D match, TRBD2 (5 bases). CDR3 size: 16 residues. Germline V gene lookup returns CDR1 SGDLS and CDR2 YYNGEE. Trimming left V 0 bases short and J 0 bases short, with 12 bases between. The DNA of the CDR3 is TGTGCCAGCAGCGTAGCCGGCGGGCGGAACCAAGAGACCCAGTACTTC. It encodes CASSVAGGRNQETQYF.

J is TRBJ1-4 and V is TRBV5-6; D is unclear. Trimming cost V 4 bases and J 6 bases, with 4 bases left between them. Germline V gives CDR1 SGHDT, CDR2 YYEEEE. The CDR3 is 11 residues long. The CDR3, as DNA: TGTGCCAGCAGCCGAGATGAAAAACTGTTTTTT. Amino acid sequence: CASSRDEKLFF.

The chain links TRBV7-2 to TRBJ1-2, with a tentative D call TRBD1 (5 bases). The V end lost 5 bases, the J end lost 3 bases, and 16 bases lay between the germline ends. This CDR3 region has 15 residues. Per the germline V gene, CDR1 is SGHTA and CDR2 is FQGNSA. For the CDR3, the DNA is TGTGCCAGCAGCACAATCGGGACCTGGGACTATGGCTACACCTTC. Amino acid sequence: CASSTIGTWDYGYTF.

The chain combines TRBV16 with TRBJ2-3; 8 bases fit TRBD1. Germline V gene sequence: CDR1 KGHSY, CDR2 FQNENV. This CDR3 contains 14 residues. The V segment lost 4 bases and the J segment 4 bases; nucleotides outside the gene matches: 4. DNA of the CDR3: TGTGCCAGCAGCCTTCAGGGGGCCGCAGATACGCAGTATTTT. It codes for CASSLQGAADTQYF.

The CDR3, as DNA: TGCGCCAGCAGCGGTGCTACTAGCGGTGCGAAGACCCAGTACTTC. Translated, it gives CASSGATSGAKTQYF. The chain links TRBV5-1 to TRBJ2-5; 8 nucleotides line up with TRBD2. Trimming took 4 bases from V and 6 from J; bases not matched to a gene: 11. CDR1 and CDR2 (germline): SGHRS, YFSETQ. The CDR3 loop spans 15 amino acids.

The CDR3 nucleotides are TGTGCCATCAGTGCGTACAGGGGTAGTTACCAAGAGACCCAGTACTTC. Translation: CAISAYRGSYQETQYF. The chain links TRBV10-3 to TRBJ2-5; 7 bases fit TRBD1. Trimming removed 4 bases from V and 0 bases from J; junction bases left unmatched: 8. The CDR3 sequence is 16 residues long. The germline gives CDR1 ENHRY, CDR2 SYGVKD.

The rearrangement joins TRBV7-2 to TRBJ1-4; D gene uncertain. Per the germline V gene, CDR1 is SGHTA and CDR2 is FQGNSA. The V and J ends lost 10 bases and 5 bases respectively, with 14 bases between them. The CDR3 extends over 13 amino acids. CDR3 DNA: TGTGCCACCCAGCAGGCCTTAAATGAAAAACTGTTTTTT. Translating it yields CATQQALNEKLFF.

The gene calls are TRBV6-4 and TRBJ2-1; D is undetermined. The germline V gene encodes CDR1 MRHNA and CDR2 SNTAGT. Trimming pared 6 bases from V and 2 bases from J, leaving 11 bases between. The CDR3 is 14 residues long. The CDR3 region is CASRGPAAYNEQFF. The CDR3 coding sequence is TGTGCCAGCAGGGGCCCGGCGGCCTACAATGAGCAGTTCTTC.

V is TRBV6-5 and J is TRBJ1-1; the D gene is possibly TRBD1 (5 bases). The CDR3 sequence is 13 residues long. The V gene's germline CDR1 is MNHEY and CDR2 SVGAGI. The germline V and J ends were trimmed by 8 bases and 2 bases, with 12 bases remaining between them. The CDR3 DNA sequence: TGTGCCAGCCGGGGGAGACCCAACACTGAAGCTTTCTTT. It encodes CASRGRPNTEAFF.

The chain recombines TRBV5-1 with TRBJ1-6; 7 bases map to TRBD1. The CDR3 loop spans 13 amino acids. From germline, CDR1 is SGHRS and CDR2 YFSETQ. V shed 6 bases and J 8 bases; nucleotides not matched to a gene: 5. CDR3 protein: CASNWDSYSPLHF. In DNA, the CDR3 is TGCGCCAGCAACTGGGACAGCTATTCACCCCTCCACTTT.

V and J are TRBV5-1 and TRBJ2-3, with TRBD2 as a possible D gene (6 bases). The CDR3 length is 15 residues. V dropped 4 bases and J dropped 4 bases, with 16 bases sitting between them. CDR1 and CDR2 (germline): SGHRS, YFSETQ. The CDR3 loop reads CASSPILARADTQYF. For the CDR3, the DNA is TGCGCCAGCAGCCCGATCCTAGCGAGGGCAGATACGCAGTATTTT.

The chain carries TRBV4-2 and TRBJ2-1; 13 bases agree with TRBD2. Germline CDR1 reads LGHNA; CDR2 reads YNFKEQ. This CDR3 has 15 amino acids. V dropped 6 bases and J dropped 6; count of bases not matched to a gene: 5. DNA of the CDR3: TGTGCCAGCAGAAGGACTAGCGGGAGACTCAATGAGCAGTTCTTC. It codes for CASRRTSGRLNEQFF.

The J gene is TRBJ1-2, the V gene TRBV19; 8 bases line up with TRBD1. Trimming removed 9 bases from V and 8 bases from J; junction bases left unmatched: 8. CDR3 size: 12 residues. Looked up from germline, CDR1 is LNHDA and CDR2 is SQIVND (reference sequence). CDR3 sequence: CASATGVLGYTF. CDR3 nucleotides: TGTGCCAGCGCGACAGGGGTTCTCGGCTACACCTTC.

This chain joins TRBV11-3 and TRBJ2-1, with a possible D match to TRBD2 (7 bases). The CDR3 contains 14 residues. V was cut by 5 bases and J by 10 bases, with 18 bases left in between. Germline V gene data show CDR1 as SGHNT and CDR2 as YENEEA. The DNA for the CDR3 is TGTGCCAGCAGCCAGGAGGGGGGGGCATACGAGCAGTTCTTC. It translates to CASSQEGGAYEQFF.

The chain recombines TRBV2 with TRBJ2-7; 8 positions agree with TRBD1. The CDR3 loop spans 15 amino acids. V gave up 3 bases and J gave up 0 bases; unmatched junction bases: 4. Looked up from germline, CDR1 is SNHLY and CDR2 is FYNNEI. Here the CDR3 DNA reads TGTGCCAGCAGTGAGAGGACAGGGACCTCCTACGAGCAGTACTTC. Amino acid sequence: CASSERTGTSYEQYF.

As regards this clone: Because it lacks the conserved phenylalanine or tryptophan at the end, this CDR3 is likely a read error. The DNA is omitted, as the CDR3 cannot be located on it reliably, and the CDR3 follows TCRdb's listing. This sequence joins TRBV7-8 and TRBJ2-7; the table names TRBD2, a call not compared with the DNA. With termini counted, the CDR3 has 13 amino acids. The germline CDR1 and CDR2 sequences are SGHVS and FQNEAQ. The CDR3 here is CASSIGLAGIPEL.

J is TRBJ1-3 and V is TRBV19; 8 bases match TRBD1. This CDR3 contains 14 residues. The V gene's germline CDR1 is LNHDA and CDR2 SQIVND (reference sequence). V shed 6 bases, J shed 4 bases, and the junction held 5 bases outside the gene matches. The CDR3 sequence: CASSFGTGGNTIYF. In nucleotides, the CDR3 is TGTGCCAGTAGCTTCGGGACAGGAGGAAACACCATATATTTT.